This T cell receptor (beta chain) stems from a study of blood T cells in healthy people across ages. The wider study: Through template switching, about one barcoded beta molecule was captured per two T cells, as measured in model experiments.

Trimming removed 3 bases at V and 1 base at J, with 6 bases between. The CDR3 consists of 13 residues. Germline loops: CDR1 SGHDN, CDR2 FVKESK. The authors ran a second PCR of about 6 to 12 cycles using a sample-barcoded 5' primer and a J-beta primer mix. TCRdb re-derived calls from the 5' RACE reads in MiXCR, one entry per CDR3 protein. Counted here are about 380,000 distinct CDR3 sequences, about half occurring once; the ten biggest clones make up under 65%. Remarks on this clonotype: Its antigen is not known.

Study-level points and caveats: Observed TCR beta diversity per million T cells went down as age went up. This fall followed a roughly linear course with age. Shifts in expanded clonotypes may have been confounded by donor CMV status, which was unknown.

Staff drew about 10 milliliters of peripheral blood from each donor. The source is a man aged 60 to 75 in good health. The chain carries TRBV14 and TRBJ1-1; no reliable D call. Sequenced sample: blood. The CDR3 sequence: CASSQVTNTEAFF. In nucleotides, the CDR3 is TGTGCCAGCAGCCAGGTAACGAACACTGAAGCTTTCTTT. Supplemented by reference TRBV14 and TRBJ1-1, the full variable domain reads EAGVTQFPSHSVIEKGQTVTLRCDPISGHDNLYWYRRVMGKEIKFLLHFVKESKQDESGMPNNRFLAERTGGTYSTLKVQPAELEDSGVYFCASSQVTNTEAFFGQGTRLTVV.